The 13 T cell receptor beta chains reported below all come from one sample, sequenced in a study of identical twins. Using its own MiXCR run on the 5' RACE reads, TCRdb lists one record per CDR3 protein. The sample lists hundreds of thousands of distinct CDR3 sequences, 18% occurring once. The same data also went into a second study, on T cells expressing NK-cell markers.

Sample: PBMCs. Receptor source: a woman under 30 in good health.

This chain links TRBV12-3 or TRBV12-4 with TRBJ1-2, with D hard to call. This CDR3 is 13 amino acids long. Trimming left V 1 base short and J 5 bases short, with 8 bases between. The chain's CDR3 is CASSLGPVYGYTF. In DNA form, the CDR3 reads TGTGCCAGCAGTTTAGGGCCAGTTTATGGCTACACCTTC.

The chain links TRBV6-5 to TRBJ2-2; a weak D match, TRBD2 (5 bases). The CDR3 is made up of 16 amino acids. With 0 bases removed from V and 5 bases from J, the gap between germline ends came to 13 bases. Germline CDR1 and CDR2: MNHEY and SVGAGI. The CDR3 spells CASSYSRVTPTGELFF. The DNA of the CDR3 is TGTGCCAGCAGTTACTCGAGGGTAACGCCAACCGGGGAGCTGTTTTTT.

This chain links TRBV4-1 with TRBJ1-5; a weak D match, TRBD1 (5 bases). V gave up 0 bases and J gave up 8 bases, with 8 bases separating them. The CDR3 totals 13 residues. Germline CDR1 reads MGHRA; CDR2 reads YSYEKL. As DNA, the CDR3 is TGCGCCAGCAGCCAAGACAGGGTAAAGCCCCAGCATTTT. Translated: CASSQDRVKPQHF.

There are many counts of this clonotype. This chain uses TRBV7-2 with TRBJ1-2; possible D gene TRBD1, 6 bases. Trimming removed 5 bases at V and 4 bases at J, with 11 bases between. The germline gives CDR1 SGHTA, CDR2 FQGNSA. This CDR3 spans 13 amino acids. CDR3 nucleotides: TGTGCCAGCAGCCCGGACAGAACCTATGGCTACACCTTC. Translation: CASSPDRTYGYTF.

A few counts support this clonotype. This chain links TRBV20-1 with TRBJ2-7; D is unresolved. The CDR3 has 12 amino acids. Germline V lookup: CDR1 DFQATT, CDR2 SNEGSKA (reference sequence). V was pared by 3 bases and J by 2 bases, with 8 bases between. The CDR3: CSASLGAYEQYF. In DNA, the CDR3 is TGCAGTGCTAGTCTGGGTGCCTACGAGCAGTACTTC.

V usage is TRBV2 and J usage is TRBJ2-7, with 9 bases fitting TRBD1. Germline CDR1 and CDR2: SNHLY and FYNNEI. After removal of 6 bases from V and 4 bases from J, the junction contained 7 bases not matched to a gene. CDR3 length: 14 residues. The CDR3 nucleotides read TGTGCCAGCAGGGAGTGGGACAGGGAGTACGAGCAGTACTTC. Translation gives CASREWDREYEQYF.

The chain links TRBV7-2 to TRBJ2-1; the D is unclear. The CDR3 loop spans 15 amino acids. Trimming shortened V by 5 bases and J by 10 bases, and 21 bases separated the two germline ends. Germline V CDR1 and CDR2: SGHTA, FQGNSA. The CDR3 spells CASSPTRSPLSEQFF. The CDR3 bases are TGTGCCAGCAGCCCCACTCGGAGTCCGTTATCGGAGCAGTTCTTC.

This sequence joins TRBV5-1 and TRBJ2-2; D might be TRBD1 (6 bases). The V gene's germline CDR1 is SGHRS and CDR2 YFSETQ. This CDR3 region has 16 residues. The ends were cut back, 0 bases at V and 4 bases at J, with 13 bases in the middle. This chain's CDR3 is CASSLALTRGTGELFF. DNA of the CDR3: TGCGCCAGCAGCTTGGCCCTCACCAGGGGCACCGGGGAGCTGTTTTTT.

There are many counts of this clonotype. This chain joins TRBV9 and TRBJ2-3; D ambiguous. Germline V gene sequence: CDR1 SGDLS, CDR2 YYNGEE. Trimming took 0 bases from V and 2 from J, leaving 7 bases between them. This CDR3 has 14 amino acids. CDR3 region: CASSVGVTTDTQYF. The CDR3 DNA sequence: TGTGCCAGCAGCGTAGGTGTTACCACAGATACGCAGTATTTT.

This clonotype was observed a few times. This chain links TRBV12-3 or TRBV12-4 with TRBJ1-2; D possibly corresponds to TRBD1 (5 bases). The CDR3 consists of 13 residues. The ends were cut back, 6 bases at V and 5 bases at J, with 13 bases in the middle. This chain's CDR3 is CASRAGTPYGYTF. The CDR3 DNA is TGTGCCAGCAGAGCCGGGACCCCATATGGCTACACCTTC.

The chain recombines TRBV5-1 with TRBJ2-3; a possible D gene is TRBD1 (5 bases). Germline CDR1 and CDR2: SGHRS and YFSETQ. V lost 0 bases, J lost 5 bases, and 13 bases lay in between. The CDR3 length is 15 residues. The CDR3: CASSLADTQGDTQYF. The CDR3 DNA follows: TGCGCCAGCAGCTTGGCCGACACCCAGGGAGATACGCAGTATTTT.

Ten or more counts support this clonotype. The V gene is TRBV7-2, the J gene TRBJ2-3; TRBD2 matches at 7 bases. Germline-derived CDR1 and CDR2 are SGHTA and FQGNSA. With V trimmed by 3 bases and J by 4 bases, 1 base remained unmatched. This CDR3 comprises 13 residues. The CDR3 DNA follows: TGTGCCAGCAGCTTGGGGAGGGCAGATACGCAGTATTTT. Its protein is CASSLGRADTQYF.

This clonotype has only a few counts. This sequence joins TRBV20-1 and TRBJ2-7; 9 nucleotides align to TRBD2. The CDR3 runs 15 residues. CDR1 and CDR2 from the germline V gene are DFQATT and SNEGSKA (reference sequence). V was pared by 0 bases and J by 5 bases, with 8 bases of the junction left unmatched. This chain's CDR3 is CSARDERGARHEQYF. Here the CDR3 DNA reads TGCAGTGCTAGAGATGAGCGGGGGGCCAGGCACGAGCAGTACTTC.